Presented here are 27 T cell receptor beta chains from one specimen sequenced in a study of blood T cell repertoires in COVID-19. TCRdb's copy holds only in-frame clones and misses some; the assay was immunoSEQ multiplex PCR. The sample comprises some 78,000 clones, over 80% of which are singletons, and more than 5% rests with the top ten. Sequencing was performed on peripheral blood. These receptors were obtained from a man between 60 and 70 years old with active or convalescent COVID-19.

This chain uses TRBV27 with TRBJ2-7; 7 bases match TRBD2. CDR1 MNHEY and CDR2 SMNVEV come from the germline V gene (reference sequence). The CDR3 is made up of 14 amino acids. V was clipped by 5 bases and J by 3 bases; unmatched bases: 7. The CDR3 is CASSPQRGVYEQYF. The DNA for the CDR3 is TGTGCCAGCAGTCCTCAACGGGGGGTCTACGAGCAGTACTTC.

The chain employs TRBV6-5 and TRBJ1-1; maybe TRBD1 (5 bases). Germline V gene data show CDR1 as MNHEY and CDR2 as SVGAGI. V lost 2 bases to trimming and J lost 0 bases, with 10 bases between them. This CDR3 spans 15 amino acids. CDR3 amino acids: CASSYQRQMNTEAFF. The CDR3 DNA reads as TGTGCCAGCAGTTACCAAAGACAGATGAACACTGAAGCTTTCTTT.

This clone was detected only a few times. The CDR3 sequence is CASSQDTRGRRTGELFF. CDR3 coding DNA: TGCGCCAGCAGCCAAGATACCAGGGGGCGCCGGACCGGGGAGCTGTTTTTT. The chain recombines TRBV4-1 with TRBJ2-2; 8 bases are shared with TRBD1. This CDR3 is 17 amino acids long. V shed 0 bases and J 5 bases; nucleotides not matched to a gene: 8. Germline CDR1 is MGHRA and CDR2 is YSYEKL.

CDR3 sequence reads: CASSLVTGYFDSPLHF. The CDR3 region has the DNA TGTGCCAGCAGCTTGGTGACAGGGTACTTCGATTCACCCCTCCACTTT. The chain couples TRBV5-8 to TRBJ1-6; 7 bases line up with TRBD1. The junction had 8 bases not matched to a gene; V was cut back by 0 bases and J by 8 bases. CDR1 is SGHTS and CDR2 is YDEGEE in the germline V gene. The CDR3 extends over 16 amino acids.

This chain connects TRBV7-8 to TRBJ1-2, with a weak D call TRBD1 (5 bases). The CDR3 is 16 residues long. The germline V gene encodes CDR1 SGHVS and CDR2 FQNEAQ. The V end lost 2 bases, the J end lost 4 bases, and 17 bases lay between the germline ends. The CDR3 region is CASSLRGQGIIYGYTF. The CDR3 DNA is TGTGCCAGCAGCTTAAGGGGTCAGGGTATTATCTATGGCTACACCTTC.

This chain connects TRBV7-2 to TRBJ1-1, with a tentative D call TRBD1 (6 bases). The germline V and J ends were trimmed by 2 bases and 0 bases, with 13 bases remaining between them. This CDR3 spans 16 amino acids. Germline V gene sequence: CDR1 SGHTA, CDR2 FQGNSA. CDR3 residues: CASSLMRGKMNTEAFF. Written as DNA, the CDR3 is TGTGCCAGCAGCTTAATGAGGGGGAAGATGAACACTGAAGCTTTCTTT.

This chain joins TRBV5-1 and TRBJ2-7, with 7 bases matching TRBD2. Losses at the gene ends were 3 bases for V and 7 bases for J; bases not matched to a gene: 10. CDR1 SGHRS and CDR2 YFSETQ come from the germline V gene. This CDR3 comprises 14 residues. CDR3 sequence reads: CASSSQSGALEQYF. DNA for the CDR3: TGCGCCAGCAGCTCCCAGAGCGGGGCTTTAGAGCAGTACTTC. The full variable domain, its missing parts supplied by reference TRBV5-1 and TRBJ2-7, is KAGVTQTPRYLIKTRGQQVTLSCSPISGHRSVSWYQQTPGQGLQFLFEYFSETQRNKGNFPGRFSGRQFSNSRSEMNVSTLELGDSALYLCASSSQSGALEQYFGPGTRLTVT.

This chain connects TRBV10-3 to TRBJ2-1; 13 bases fit TRBD2. J lost 9 bases, V lost 3 bases, and 8 bases had no gene match. CDR3 length equals 16 residues. Germline V gene sequence: CDR1 ENHRY, CDR2 SYGVKD. The DNA for the CDR3 is TGTGCCATCAGTGAAAGTACTAGCGGGGGGGCCGGTGAGCAGTTCTTC. Protein: CAISESTSGGAGEQFF.

The chain joins TRBV4-1 to TRBJ1-1; weak D call: TRBD1 (6 bases). Trimming stripped 2 bases from V and 9 bases from J, with 10 bases between. The CDR3 runs to 12 residues. Germline CDR1 is MGHRA and CDR2 is YSYEKL. CDR3 bases: TGCGCCAGCAGCCAAATCGACAGGCAAGCTTTCTTT. It yields the protein CASSQIDRQAFF.

The chain links TRBV7-3 to TRBJ1-1, with TRBD1 identical over 7 bases. The length of the CDR3 is 14 residues. The germline gives CDR1 SGHTA, CDR2 FQGTGA. Unmatched junction bases numbered 2, after V lost 3 bases and J lost 1 base. The CDR3 here is CASSLGQSNTEAFF. In DNA, the CDR3 is TGTGCCAGCAGCTTGGGACAGTCGAACACTGAAGCTTTCTTT.

J is TRBJ1-3 and V is TRBV6-5; D is ambiguous. Trimming left V 0 bases short and J 0 bases short, with 3 bases between. Germline V CDR1 and CDR2: MNHEY, SVGAGI. The CDR3 loop spans 14 amino acids. The CDR3 here is CASSYSSSGNTIYF. CDR3 coding DNA: TGTGCCAGCAGTTACTCGAGCTCTGGAAACACCATATATTTT.

The V gene is TRBV6-2 or TRBV6-3, the J gene TRBJ2-1; 14 bases match TRBD2. Trimming cost V 4 bases and J 4 bases; bases outside gene matches: 6. The CDR3 spans 17 residues. Germline V gene lookup returns CDR1 MNHEY and CDR2 SVGEGT. The CDR3 bases are TGTGCCAGCAGTTTCAGGACTAGCGGGGGGCTATACAATGAGCAGTTCTTC. Its translation: CASSFRTSGGLYNEQFF.

The chain combines TRBV24-1 with TRBJ1-2; D possibly corresponds to TRBD1 (5 bases). CDR1 is KGHDR, CDR2 SFDVKD, per germline. There are 11 residues in the CDR3. V lost 9 bases and J 4 bases, leaving 8 bases between the germline ends. In DNA form, the CDR3 reads TGTGCCACCTCCGGGGGCTATGGCTACACCTTC. Amino acids: CATSGGYGYTF.

The chain has TRBV5-1 and TRBJ1-2, with D unresolved. CDR3 length: 14 amino acids. CDR1 is SGHRS, CDR2 YFSETQ, per germline. The V gene lost 0 bases and the J gene lost 4 bases, with 10 bases spanning the gap. CDR3 DNA sequence: TGCGCCAGCAGCTTGGGAGGGCGCGCCTATGGCTACACCTTC. This sequence encodes CASSLGGRAYGYTF.

V is TRBV5-4 and J is TRBJ1-2, with 7 positions matching TRBD1. This CDR3 spans 15 amino acids. Germline V lookup: CDR1 SGHNT, CDR2 YYREEE (reference sequence). The ends lost 3 bases at V and 0 bases at J; junction bases unmatched: 5. The CDR3: CASSYQGGANYGYTF. The CDR3 coding sequence is TGTGCCAGCAGCTACCAGGGGGGAGCTAACTATGGCTACACCTTC.

This clone was seen a single time. The chain employs TRBV6-5 and TRBJ2-3; the match to TRBD2 covers 8 bases. The CDR3 loop spans 15 amino acids. The trim removed 4 bases at V and 6 bases at J, leaving 9 bases unmatched. CDR1 and CDR2 (germline): MNHEY, SVGAGI. The CDR3 DNA reads TGTGCCAGCAGTTTGACGGGGGGGCCAACTGATACGCAGTATTTT. Amino acid sequence: CASSLTGGPTDTQYF.

This clone was seen more than once but under ten times. V usage is TRBV7-2 and J usage is TRBJ2-1, with TRBD2 matching 13 bases. The germline V gene encodes CDR1 SGHTA and CDR2 FQGNSA. The CDR3 runs to 15 residues. The junction had 6 bases not matched to a gene; V was cut back by 5 bases and J by 8 bases. CDR3 protein: CASSLTSGGAHEQFF. DNA for the CDR3: TGTGCCAGCAGCCTAACTAGCGGGGGGGCCCATGAGCAGTTCTTC.

V gene TRBV6-1 combines with J gene TRBJ2-1, with D perhaps TRBD2 (6 bases). CDR1 and CDR2 from the germline V gene are MNHNS and SASEGT. V was shortened by 3 bases and J by 6 bases, with 15 bases between the two germline ends. The CDR3 runs to 15 residues. This chain's CDR3 is CASSEDWRGSNEQFF. In nucleotides, the CDR3 is TGTGCCAGCAGTGAGGATTGGCGGGGTAGCAATGAGCAGTTCTTC.

The chain employs TRBV6-2 or TRBV6-3 and TRBJ1-1; possible D gene TRBD1, 5 bases. Germline CDR1 MNHEY, CDR2 SVGEGT. Trimming took off 4 bases at V and 6 bases at J, with 9 bases between the two ends. The CDR3 length is 12 residues. CDR3 in DNA: TGTGCCAGCAGTTCAGGGTTGGCTGAAGCTTTCTTT. Its translation: CASSSGLAEAFF.

The chain is built from TRBV6-2 or TRBV6-3 and TRBJ1-2; D is unresolved. There are 13 residues in the CDR3. Per the germline V gene, CDR1 is MNHEY and CDR2 is SVGEGT. The V gene lost 0 bases and the J gene lost 7 bases, with 9 bases spanning the gap. CDR3 region: CASSYSGGSGYTF. CDR3 bases: TGTGCCAGCAGTTACTCAGGAGGGTCTGGCTACACCTTC.

The chain employs TRBV9 and TRBJ1-3; 9 nucleotides agree with TRBD1. Germline trimming cut 3 bases from V and 1 base from J; bases unmatched to any gene: 14. Germline V gene lookup returns CDR1 SGDLS and CDR2 YYNGEE. The CDR3 covers 19 residues. CDR3 residues: CASSAQPGQGGISGNTIYF. DNA of the CDR3: TGTGCCAGCAGCGCCCAGCCGGGACAGGGAGGGATTTCTGGAAACACCATATATTTT. Supplemented by reference TRBV9 and TRBJ1-3, the full variable domain reads DSGVTQTPKHLITATGQRVTLRCSPRSGDLSVYWYQQSLDQGLQFLIQYYNGEERAKGNILERFSAQQFPDLHSELNLSSLELGDSALYFCASSAQPGQGGISGNTIYFGEGSWLTVV.

The chain links TRBV7-9 to TRBJ1-2; D not resolved. CDR3 length equals 17 residues. V gave up 4 bases and J gave up 6 bases, with 24 bases separating them. Germline V lookup: CDR1 SEHNR, CDR2 FQNEAQ (reference sequence). Here the CDR3 reads CASSSPLPLPGNNGYTF. CDR3 DNA sequence: TGTGCCAGCAGCTCCCCCCTACCCCTGCCGGGTAATAATGGCTACACCTTC.

The chain is built from TRBV7-2 and TRBJ2-5; 10 bases are shared with TRBD2. This CDR3 is built from 17 residues. V lost 4 bases, J lost 5 bases, and 13 bases stayed unmatched. CDR1 SGHTA and CDR2 FQGNSA come from the germline V gene. The CDR3 region is CASSSSLGQRGGETQYF. The CDR3 region has the DNA TGTGCCAGCAGCTCAAGCCTCGGCCAGCGGGGGGGGGAGACCCAGTACTTC.

The chain recombines TRBV19 with TRBJ2-5; perhaps TRBD1 as D (6 bases). Between the trimmed V and J ends, which lost 2 bases and 5 bases, there was a span of 18 bases. Per germline, CDR1 LNHDA and CDR2 SQIVND (reference sequence). The CDR3 is 16 residues long. The CDR3 region has the DNA TGTGCCAGTAGTATAAGGATGGGGCAGGGGATCGAGACCCAGTACTTC. It specifies CASSIRMGQGIETQYF.

The CDR3 DNA reads TGTGCCACCAGCAGAGACAGGGCCGGGGAGCTGTTTTTT. Its translation is CATSRDRAGELFF. The gene calls are TRBV15 and TRBJ2-2, with D possibly matching TRBD1 (5 bases). This CDR3 has 13 amino acids. Between the trimmed V and J ends, which lost 0 bases and 6 bases, there was a span of 5 bases. Germline CDR1 LNHNV, CDR2 YYDKDF (reference sequence).

The chain recombines TRBV7-3 with TRBJ1-1, with D possibly TRBD1 on 6 matching bases. Germline V lookup: CDR1 SGHTA, CDR2 FQGTGA. The CDR3 totals 16 residues. V was clipped by 1 base and J by 4 bases, with 16 bases between them. DNA of the CDR3: TGTGCCAGCAGCTTAAGCTCAGGGGTTTTGGGCACTGAAGCTTTCTTT. The encoded protein is CASSLSSGVLGTEAFF.

The chain carries TRBV19 and TRBJ2-4; TRBD2 aligns across 8 bases. Trimming took 3 bases from V and 8 from J; bases not matched to a gene: 12. CDR1 and CDR2 from the germline V gene are LNHDA and SQIVND (reference sequence). The CDR3 spans 16 residues. The CDR3 reads CASSMEGGGQADIQYF. In DNA form, the CDR3 reads TGTGCCAGTAGTATGGAAGGCGGGGGGCAGGCTGACATTCAGTACTTC. Complete variable domain (other parts from reference TRBV19 and TRBJ2-4): DGGITQSPKYLFRKEGQNVTLSCEQNLNHDAMYWYRQDPGQGLRLIYYSQIVNDFQKGDIAEGYSVSREKKESFPLTVTSAQKNPTAFYLCASSMEGGGQADIQYFGAGTRLSVL.